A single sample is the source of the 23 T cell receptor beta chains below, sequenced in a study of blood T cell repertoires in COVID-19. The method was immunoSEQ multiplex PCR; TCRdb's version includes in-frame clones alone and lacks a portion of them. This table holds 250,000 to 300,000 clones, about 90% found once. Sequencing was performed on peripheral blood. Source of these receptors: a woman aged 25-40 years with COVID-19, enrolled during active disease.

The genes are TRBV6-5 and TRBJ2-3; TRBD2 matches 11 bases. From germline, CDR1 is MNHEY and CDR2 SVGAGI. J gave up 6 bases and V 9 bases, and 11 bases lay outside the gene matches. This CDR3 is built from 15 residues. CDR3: CASDFSGGDVDTQYF. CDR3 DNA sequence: TGTGCCAGTGACTTTAGCGGGGGGGACGTGGATACGCAGTATTTT.

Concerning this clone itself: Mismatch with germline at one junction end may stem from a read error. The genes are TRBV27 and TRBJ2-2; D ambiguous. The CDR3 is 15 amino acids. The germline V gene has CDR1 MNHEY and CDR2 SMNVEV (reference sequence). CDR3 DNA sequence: TGTGCCAGCAGTTTATTGGCGGCTAACAACGGGGAGCTGTTTTTT. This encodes CASSLLAANNGELFF.

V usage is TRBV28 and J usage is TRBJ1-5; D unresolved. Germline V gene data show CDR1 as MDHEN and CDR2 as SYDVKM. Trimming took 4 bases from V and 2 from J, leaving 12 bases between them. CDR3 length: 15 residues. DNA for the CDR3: TGTGCCAGCAGTTCCTCGGGATTGGGCAATCAGCCCCAGCATTTT. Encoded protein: CASSSSGLGNQPQHF.

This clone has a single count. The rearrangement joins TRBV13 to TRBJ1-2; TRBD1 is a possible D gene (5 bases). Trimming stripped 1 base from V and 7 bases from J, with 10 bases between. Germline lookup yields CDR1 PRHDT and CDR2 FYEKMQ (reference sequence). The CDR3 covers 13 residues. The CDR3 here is CASSLEGFFGYTF. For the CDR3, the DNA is TGTGCCAGCAGCTTAGAGGGGTTCTTTGGCTACACCTTC.

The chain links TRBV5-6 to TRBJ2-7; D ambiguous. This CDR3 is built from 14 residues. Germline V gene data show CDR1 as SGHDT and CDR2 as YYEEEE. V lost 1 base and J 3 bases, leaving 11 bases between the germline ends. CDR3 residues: CASSLSGRYYEQYF. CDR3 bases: TGTGCCAGCAGCTTGAGTGGCAGGTACTACGAGCAGTACTTC. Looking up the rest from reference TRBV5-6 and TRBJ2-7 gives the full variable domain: DAGVTQSPTHLIKTRGQQVTLRCSPKSGHDTVSWYQQALGQGPQFIFQYYEEEERQRGNFPDRFSGHQFPNYSSELNVNALLLGDSALYLCASSLSGRYYEQYFGPGTRLTVT.

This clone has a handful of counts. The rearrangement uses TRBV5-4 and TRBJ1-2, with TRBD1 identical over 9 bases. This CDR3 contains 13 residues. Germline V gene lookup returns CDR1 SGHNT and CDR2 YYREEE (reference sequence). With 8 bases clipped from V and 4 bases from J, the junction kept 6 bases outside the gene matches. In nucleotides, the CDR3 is TGTGCCAGTACCCAGACAGGGGGCTATGGCTACACCTTC. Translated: CASTQTGGYGYTF.

The CDR3 is CASSPPEGGLYNEQFF. CDR3 nucleotide sequence: TGTGCCAGCTCACCACCGGAAGGGGGCCTCTACAATGAGCAGTTCTTC. V gene TRBV18 combines with J gene TRBJ2-1, with 7 bases matching TRBD1. Germline V gives CDR1 KGHSH, CDR2 LQKENI. This CDR3 is 16 amino acids long. Trimming cost V 0 bases and J 3 bases; bases outside gene matches: 5.

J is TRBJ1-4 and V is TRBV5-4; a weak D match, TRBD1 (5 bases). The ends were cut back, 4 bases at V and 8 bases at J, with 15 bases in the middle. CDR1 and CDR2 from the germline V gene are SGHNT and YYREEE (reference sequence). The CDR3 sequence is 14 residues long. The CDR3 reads CASSRDSLGEKLFF. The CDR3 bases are TGTGCCAGCAGCCGGGACTCCCTGGGGGAAAAACTGTTTTTT.

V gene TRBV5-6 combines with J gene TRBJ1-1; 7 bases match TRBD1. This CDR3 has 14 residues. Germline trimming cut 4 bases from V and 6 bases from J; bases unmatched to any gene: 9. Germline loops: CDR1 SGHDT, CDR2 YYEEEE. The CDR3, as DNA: TGTGCCAGCAGCGTATTGACAGGGTCGGCTGAAGCTTTCTTT. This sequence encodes CASSVLTGSAEAFF.

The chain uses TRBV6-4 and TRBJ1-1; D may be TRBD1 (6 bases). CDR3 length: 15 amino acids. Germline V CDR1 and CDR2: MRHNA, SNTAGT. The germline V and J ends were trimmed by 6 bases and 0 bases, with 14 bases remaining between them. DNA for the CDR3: TGTGCCAGCAGCCCGGACAGAACTTTGAACACTGAAGCTTTCTTT. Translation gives CASSPDRTLNTEAFF.

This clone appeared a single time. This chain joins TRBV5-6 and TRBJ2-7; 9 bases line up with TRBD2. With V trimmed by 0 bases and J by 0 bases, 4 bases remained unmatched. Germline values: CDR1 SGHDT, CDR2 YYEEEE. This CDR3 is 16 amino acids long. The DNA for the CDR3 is TGTGCCAGCAGCTTGGTATCTAGCGGGGTCTCCTACGAGCAGTACTTC. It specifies CASSLVSSGVSYEQYF.

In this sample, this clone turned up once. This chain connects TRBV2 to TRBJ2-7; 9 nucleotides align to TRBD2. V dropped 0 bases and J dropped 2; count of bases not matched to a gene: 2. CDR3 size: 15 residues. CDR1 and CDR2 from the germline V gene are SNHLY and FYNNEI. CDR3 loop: CASSEATSGTYEQYF. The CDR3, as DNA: TGTGCCAGCAGTGAAGCGACTAGCGGTACCTACGAGCAGTACTTC.

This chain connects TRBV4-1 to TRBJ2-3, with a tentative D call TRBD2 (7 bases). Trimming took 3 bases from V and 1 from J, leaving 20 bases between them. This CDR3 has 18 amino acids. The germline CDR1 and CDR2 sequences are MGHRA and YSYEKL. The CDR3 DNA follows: TGCGCCAGCAGCCACGTCGCCCGGGGGGCGCTGGGCACAGATACGCAGTATTTT. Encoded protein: CASSHVARGALGTDTQYF.

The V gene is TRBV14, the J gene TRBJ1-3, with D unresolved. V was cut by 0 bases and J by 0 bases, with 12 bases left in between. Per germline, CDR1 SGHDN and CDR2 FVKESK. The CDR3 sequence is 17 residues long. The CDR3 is CASSQDPLTDSGNTIYF. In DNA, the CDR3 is TGTGCCAGCAGCCAAGATCCCCTGACTGACTCTGGAAACACCATATATTTT.

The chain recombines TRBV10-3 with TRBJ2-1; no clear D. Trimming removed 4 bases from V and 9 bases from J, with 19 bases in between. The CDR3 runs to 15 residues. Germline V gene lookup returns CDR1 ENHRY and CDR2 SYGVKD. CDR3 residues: CAISGSRPLDGEQFF. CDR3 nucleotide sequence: TGTGCCATCAGTGGCTCCAGGCCCCTGGATGGTGAGCAGTTCTTC.

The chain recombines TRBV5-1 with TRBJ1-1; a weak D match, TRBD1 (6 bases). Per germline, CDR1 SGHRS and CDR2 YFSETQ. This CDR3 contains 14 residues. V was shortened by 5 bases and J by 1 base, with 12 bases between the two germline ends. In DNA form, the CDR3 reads TGCGCCAGCAGTACCGGGACACCGAACACTGAAGCTTTCTTT. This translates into CASSTGTPNTEAFF.

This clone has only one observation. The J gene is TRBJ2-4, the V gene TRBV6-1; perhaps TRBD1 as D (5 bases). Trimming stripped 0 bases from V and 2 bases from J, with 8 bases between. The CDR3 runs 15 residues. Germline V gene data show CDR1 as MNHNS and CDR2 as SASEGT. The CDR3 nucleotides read TGTGCCAGCAGTGAAGCAGGGGAACCCAAAAACATTCAGTACTTC. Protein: CASSEAGEPKNIQYF.

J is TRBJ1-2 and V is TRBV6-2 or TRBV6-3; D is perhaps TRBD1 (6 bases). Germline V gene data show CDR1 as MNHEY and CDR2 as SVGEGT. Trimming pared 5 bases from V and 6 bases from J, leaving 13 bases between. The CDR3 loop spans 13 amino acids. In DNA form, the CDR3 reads TGTGCCAGCAGTCCACGGACAGTAAATGGCTACACCTTC. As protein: CASSPRTVNGYTF.

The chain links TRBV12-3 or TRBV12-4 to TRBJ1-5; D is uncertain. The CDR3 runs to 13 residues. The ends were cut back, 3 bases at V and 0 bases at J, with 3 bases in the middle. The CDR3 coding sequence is TGTGCCAGCAGTTTCCATAGCAATCAGCCCCAGCATTTT. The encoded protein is CASSFHSNQPQHF.

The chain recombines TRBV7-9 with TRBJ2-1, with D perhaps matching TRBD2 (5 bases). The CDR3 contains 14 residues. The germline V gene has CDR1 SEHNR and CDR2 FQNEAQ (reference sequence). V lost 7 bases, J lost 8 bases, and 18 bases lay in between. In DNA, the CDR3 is TGTGCCAGCACTCTACTAGTTTCGCGCGATGAGCAGTTCTTC. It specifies CASTLLVSRDEQFF.

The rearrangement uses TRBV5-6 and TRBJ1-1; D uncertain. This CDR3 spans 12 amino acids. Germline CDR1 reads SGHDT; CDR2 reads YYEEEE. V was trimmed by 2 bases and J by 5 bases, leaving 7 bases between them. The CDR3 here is CASSFGGTEAFF. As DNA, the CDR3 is TGTGCCAGCAGCTTTGGAGGTACTGAAGCTTTCTTT.

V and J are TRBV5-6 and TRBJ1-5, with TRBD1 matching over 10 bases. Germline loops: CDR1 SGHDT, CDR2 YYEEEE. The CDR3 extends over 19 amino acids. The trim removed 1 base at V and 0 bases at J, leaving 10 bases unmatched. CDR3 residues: CASSLSRDRGPYSNQPQHF. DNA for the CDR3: TGTGCCAGCAGCTTGTCCCGGGACAGGGGACCCTATAGCAATCAGCCCCAGCATTTT.

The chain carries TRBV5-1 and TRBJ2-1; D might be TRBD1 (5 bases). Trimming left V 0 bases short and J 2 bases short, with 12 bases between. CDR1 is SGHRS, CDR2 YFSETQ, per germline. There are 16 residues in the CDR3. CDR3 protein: CASSLDLRAAYNEQFF. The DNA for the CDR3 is TGCGCCAGCAGCTTGGATCTCAGGGCTGCCTACAATGAGCAGTTCTTC.